This T cell receptor (beta chain) was obtained from a study of shared clonotypes between healthy human individuals. Germline loops: CDR1 SEHNR, CDR2 FQNEAQ (reference sequence). There are 15 residues in the CDR3. J lost 2 bases, V lost 5 bases, and 4 bases had no gene match. Naive CD8 cells lacked CD45RO, underwent positive selection for CCR7 and left out terminally differentiated effector memory CD45RA+ cells. The repertoire was sequenced with immunoSEQ multiplex PCR; TCRdb's copy has only in-frame clones and lacks some. The data contain approximately 720,000 clones, about 90% of them seen just once; the ten biggest clones take up approximately 25%.

The sample was naive CD8+ T cells sorted from blood. The source is a man aged 25-45 years in good health. The chain employs TRBV7-9 and TRBJ1-2; 11 bases map to TRBD1. CDR3 loop: CASSLGQGANYGYTF. Here the CDR3 DNA reads TGTGCCAGCAGCCTCGGACAGGGGGCAAACTATGGCTACACCTTC.